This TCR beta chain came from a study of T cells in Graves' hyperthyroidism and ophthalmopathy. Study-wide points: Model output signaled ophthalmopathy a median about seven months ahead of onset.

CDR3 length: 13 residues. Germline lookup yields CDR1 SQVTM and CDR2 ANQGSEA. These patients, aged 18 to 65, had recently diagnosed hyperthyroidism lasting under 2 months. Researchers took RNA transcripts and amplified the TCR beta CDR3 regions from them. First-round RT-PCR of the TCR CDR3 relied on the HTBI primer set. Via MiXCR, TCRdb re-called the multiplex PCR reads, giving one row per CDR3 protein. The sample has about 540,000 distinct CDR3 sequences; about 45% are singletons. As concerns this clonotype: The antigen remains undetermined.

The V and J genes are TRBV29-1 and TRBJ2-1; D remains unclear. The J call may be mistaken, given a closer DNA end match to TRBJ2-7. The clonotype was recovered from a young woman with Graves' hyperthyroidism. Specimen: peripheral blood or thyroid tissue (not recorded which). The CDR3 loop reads CSVEAPTINEQYF. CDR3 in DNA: TGCAGCGTTGAGGCACCCACCATCAATGAGCAGTACTTC.